The TCR beta chain described here comes from a study of blood T cell repertoires in COVID-19. Across the study: Samples of COVID-19 (acute and convalescent) were obtained from the United States, Italy and Spain. PBMCs, B-cell-depleted T cells, or T cells were the source of the cDNA or gDNA that made up the material.

In the authors' methods: By means of reference gene primer amplification, nucleated cell counts were estimated. The assay was immunoSEQ multiplex PCR, and TCRdb's table has in-frame clones only and misses some. V and J calls and clone size are given by that table; D and trimming were obtained from the DNA. The sample yields approximately 300,000 clones, about 82% seen once. CDR3 length: 13 amino acids. The germline V and J ends were trimmed by 4 bases and 0 bases, with 6 bases remaining between them. Germline V lookup: CDR1 SGHRS, CDR2 YFSETQ. The sequence was obtained from a woman aged 45 to 65 with acute or convalescent COVID-19. The gene calls are TRBV5-1 and TRBJ2-3; a weak D match, TRBD2 (6 bases). Input material: peripheral blood. The CDR3 DNA sequence: TGCGCCAGCAGCAGCGGGAGCACAGATACGCAGTATTTT. It is translated as CASSSGSTDTQYF. The full variable domain, in which reference TRBV5-1 and TRBJ2-3 provide the parts outside the CDR3, is KAGVTQTPRYLIKTRGQQVTLSCSPISGHRSVSWYQQTPGQGLQFLFEYFSETQRNKGNFPGRFSGRQFSNSRSEMNVSTLELGDSALYLCASSSGSTDTQYFGPGTRLTVL.